The clone carrying this TCR beta chain was found a few times. Its antigen is not known. A single record per CDR3 protein comes from TCRdb applying MiXCR to the RACE reads. The sample records over 55,000 distinct CDR3 sequences, roughly a tenth being singletons. This sample stems from a study of human T cells and chemical hapten exposure. Documented time point: pre-sensitization, week 0. Noted treatment: therapeutic diphenylcyclopropenone sensitization with weekly scalp DPC. CDR1 and CDR2 (germline): SGHKS, YYEKEE (reference sequence). V lost 0 bases and J lost 5, with 18 bases in between. This CDR3 is 16 amino acids long. Study-wide findings and caveats: Expanded TCRs formed significantly more large CDR3 similarity clusters than controls.

This specimen was whole blood, taken in connection with sensitization to the hapten diphenylcyclopropenone (DPC). The rearrangement uses TRBV5-5 and TRBJ2-7, with TRBD2 as a possible D gene (5 bases). The TCR originated in a man aged 35-49 years with alopecia areata. Some clones in this sample may be carry-over from other donors' samples. The CDR3 protein is CASSLGGRAPGNEQYF. The CDR3 DNA is TGTGCCAGCAGCTTGGGAGGGCGGGCCCCTGGGAACGAGCAGTACTTC.